This T cell receptor beta chain was identified in a study of tissue T cells after allogeneic stem cell transplantation. Assay: immunoSEQ multiplex PCR; the TCRdb copy retains only in-frame clones and omits some. The table records around 640 clones, more than 75% of them present only once. Germline CDR1 and CDR2: LNHNV and YYDKDF (reference sequence). This CDR3 has 12 amino acids. The V gene lost 0 bases and the J gene lost 10 bases, with 7 bases spanning the gap. Sequences were derived from duodenal tissue, sampled at autopsy. The TCR comes from a male patient between 35 and 75 years old with steroid-refractory graft-versus-host disease after an allogeneic stem cell transplant. Some T cells may originate from the graft donor. V gene TRBV15 combines with J gene TRBJ1-5; D is perhaps TRBD1 (5 bases). The CDR3 nucleotides read TGTGCCACCAGCAGAGATAGGACACCCCAGCATTTT. Amino acids: CATSRDRTPQHF.